The sequence of this T cell receptor beta chain was determined in a study of vaccination effects on CD4 cells after COVID-19. The wider study: The post-vaccine samples were taken, at the median, 72 days after the second dose. Study observations and caveats: Late post-vaccination samples showed marked contraction of infection- and vaccine-induced clones.

Only in-frame clones appear in the TCRdb table, and some are missing; sequencing was by immunoSEQ multiplex PCR. The table lists approximately 13,000 clones, over 55% of them singletons. Viral peptide pool expansion of antigen-specific CD4+ T cells preceded sequencing in the ViraFEST assay. Culture proceeded for approximately 9 days, and CD4+ T cells were then isolated. All participants had two doses of either the BNT162b2 or mRNA-1273 vaccine. Among the vaccine recipients, none had a prior SARS-CoV-2 infection, and nucleocapsid antibodies were negative. The authors replaced half the medium with IL-2 medium on days 3 and 7. To note about this clone: Its antigen remains unknown.

Per the germline V gene, CDR1 is MDHEN and CDR2 is SYDVKM. The CDR3 is 13 amino acids. V was pared by 6 bases and J by 4 bases, with 2 bases of the junction left unmatched. This TCR was recovered from a human donor who received a COVID-19 vaccine. The rearrangement joins TRBV28 to TRBJ1-2, with 10 bases fitting TRBD1. The material was CD4+ T cells from PBMCs cultured with SARS-CoV-2 spike peptides, obtained after COVID-19 vaccination. DNA of the CDR3: TGTGCCAGCAGCGACAGGGGGCCCTATGGCTACACCTTC. Its translation: CASSDRGPYGYTF.